This T cell receptor (beta chain) originates from a study of OX40 agonist ivuxolimab in advanced cancers. Study-wide context: At 0.01 to 10 mg/kg, ivuxolimab was administered intravenously to patients every 2 weeks. Earlier anti-PD-1, anti-PD-L1 or anti-CTLA-4 therapy was permitted; 40% had received some. Three individuals attained partial responses, comprising one hepatocellular carcinoma case and two cutaneous melanoma cases.

Between the trimmed V and J ends, which lost 6 bases and 9 bases, there was a span of 11 bases. Germline values: CDR1 SQVTM, CDR2 ANQGSEA. The CDR3 extends over 10 amino acids. Produced via immunoSEQ multiplex PCR; TCRdb's table is partial and in-frame only. In the table there are around 50,000 clones, over 80% of which are singletons. This chain links TRBV29-1 with TRBJ1-2; D is unclear. Specimen: CD4+ or CD8+ T cells sorted from blood, collected in a trial of the OX40 agonist ivuxolimab. The TCR originated in an adult with an advanced solid tumor such as melanoma, head and neck, liver or kidney cancer. The CDR3 reads CSVNTDRYTF. CDR3 DNA: TGCAGCGTAAACACGGACCGCTACACCTTC.